These 26 T cell receptor beta chains came from one sample sequenced in a study of T cells in localized non-small cell lung cancer. Sequenced by immunoSEQ multiplex PCR; TCRdb stores in-frame clones only, minus some. The repertoire holds tens of thousands of clones, with less than 85% as singletons. The sample in question was peripheral blood, obtained before any cancer treatment. These receptors originate from a female donor older than 55 with stage I lung adenocarcinoma.

This chain joins TRBV7-5 and TRBJ1-1; the DNA was not compared with TRBD1, the D call given in the table. TRBV7-5 is listed as a pseudogene. The CDR3 runs to 13 residues. The CDR3 sequence is CVGLGPMNTEAFF. CDR3 sequence (DNA): TGTGTCGGCTTGGGGCCCATGAACACTGAAGCTTTCTTT.

The chain combines TRBV11-2 with TRBJ2-2, with D perhaps matching TRBD1 or TRBD2 (6 bases each). Germline V CDR1 and CDR2: SGHAT, FQNNGV. The CDR3 covers 14 residues. The ends were cut back, 3 bases at V and 7 bases at J, with 12 bases in the middle. The CDR3 coding sequence is TGTGCCAGCAGCTTCTCGGGGGCGGGCGGGGAGCTGTTTTTT. Translation: CASSFSGAGGELFF.

V is TRBV4-3 and J is TRBJ2-3, with 8 bases lining up with TRBD1. The V gene end was trimmed by 4 bases and the J gene end by 0 bases; junction bases not matched to a gene: 6. CDR1 LGHNA and CDR2 YSLEER come from the germline V gene. This CDR3 is built from 16 residues. The DNA of the CDR3 is TGCGCCAGCAGCCCCAGGACAGGGTCTAGCACAGATACGCAGTATTTT. Translating gives CASSPRTGSSTDTQYF.

In this sample, this clone turned up many times. The chain recombines TRBV6-5 with TRBJ2-1, with D tentatively TRBD1 (5 bases). Germline loops: CDR1 MNHEY, CDR2 SVGAGI. The CDR3 totals 14 residues. V dropped 8 bases and J dropped 5 bases, with 16 bases sitting between them. The CDR3 DNA reads TGTGCCAGCCGAGTGGCAGGGTCTAACAATGAGCAGTTCTTC. Translation: CASRVAGSNNEQFF.

This CDR3 is CASSPSNPTDPGNTIYF. The CDR3 nucleotides read TGCGCCAGCAGCCCATCAAACCCGACAGACCCTGGAAACACCATATATTTT. The V call is TRBV4-3, the J call TRBJ1-3; D possibly corresponds to TRBD1 (5 bases). Trimming cost V 4 bases and J 2 bases, with 18 bases left between them. Germline CDR1 LGHNA, CDR2 YSLEER. CDR3 length equals 17 residues.

CDR3 coding DNA: TGTGCCAGCAGCTTGGCCGGGGGGGCCCAAGAGACCCAGTACTTC. Its translation is CASSLAGGAQETQYF. The chain is built from TRBV5-6 and TRBJ2-5; 8 bases agree with TRBD2. CDR3 size: 15 residues. Trimming at V came to 0 bases and at J to 1 base, leaving 2 bases not matched to a gene. The germline V gene has CDR1 SGHDT and CDR2 YYEEEE.

The gene calls are TRBV7-3 and TRBJ2-7; D remains unclear. The germline V and J ends were trimmed by 5 bases and 5 bases, with 10 bases remaining between them. Germline V gives CDR1 SGHTA, CDR2 FQGTGA. The CDR3 runs to 12 residues. The CDR3: CASSRRYDEQYF. DNA of the CDR3: TGTGCCAGCAGCCGAAGATACGACGAGCAGTACTTC.

The V gene is TRBV7-9, the J gene TRBJ1-4, with 7 nucleotides matching TRBD1. CDR1 SEHNR and CDR2 FQNEAQ come from the germline V gene (reference sequence). The CDR3 is 14 amino acids. The junction had 4 bases not matched to a gene; V was cut back by 5 bases and J by 4 bases. This chain's CDR3 is CASSEGQNNEKLFF. In DNA form, the CDR3 reads TGTGCCAGCAGCGAGGGACAGAATAATGAAAAACTGTTTTTT.

The rearrangement uses TRBV5-1 and TRBJ1-4; 9 bases are a match to TRBD1. Trimming took 0 bases from V and 6 from J; bases not matched to a gene: 6. This CDR3 is built from 16 residues. CDR1 is SGHRS, CDR2 YFSETQ, per germline. CDR3 residues: CASSLVGTGGHEKLFF. In nucleotides, the CDR3 is TGCGCCAGCAGCTTGGTAGGAACAGGGGGCCATGAAAAACTGTTTTTT.

The chain carries TRBV27 and TRBJ2-1; D may correspond to TRBD1 or TRBD2 (5 bases each). The length of the CDR3 is 11 residues. Deletions cut 5 bases from V and 13 bases from J, with 12 bases between. Germline V gene sequence: CDR1 MNHEY, CDR2 SMNVEV (reference sequence). The chain's CDR3 is CASSPGASQFF. The CDR3 coding sequence is TGTGCCAGCAGTCCCGGGGCTTCACAGTTCTTC.

This clone was seen a few times. This rearrangement joins TRBV11-3 to TRBJ1-1; no firm D call. The CDR3 sequence is 13 residues long. Trimming shortened V by 1 base and J by 6 bases, and 9 bases separated the two germline ends. Germline values: CDR1 SGHNT, CDR2 YENEEA. The CDR3 DNA reads as TGTGCCAGCAGCTTAGGAGACCAATCTGAAGCTTTCTTT. This encodes CASSLGDQSEAFF.

J is TRBJ2-1 and V is TRBV5-1; tentative D call: TRBD1 (6 bases). Trimming removed 2 bases at V and 5 bases at J, with 11 bases between. The CDR3 loop spans 14 amino acids. CDR1 SGHRS and CDR2 YFSETQ come from the germline V gene. Written as DNA, the CDR3 is TGCGCCAGCAGCTTCCAGACAGGTAACAATGAGCAGTTCTTC. It codes for CASSFQTGNNEQFF.

This clone showed up just a few times. V is TRBV21-1 and J is TRBJ2-7; TRBD1, as called in the table, went unchecked against the DNA. TRBV21-1 is listed as a pseudogene. This CDR3 comprises 15 residues. CDR3 region: CASSKPGALSYEQYF. The CDR3 DNA sequence: TGTGCCAGCAGCAAACCAGGGGCTCTCTCCTACGAGCAGTACTTC.

The chain recombines TRBV7-2 with TRBJ2-5, with a possible D match to TRBD2 (5 bases). Germline-derived CDR1 and CDR2 are SGHTA and FQGNSA. Deletions cut 5 bases from V and 5 bases from J, with 27 bases between. The CDR3 extends over 18 amino acids. For the CDR3, the DNA is TGTGCCAGCAGCCCCAATACTCGAGGGCTCGGCTCGGGGGAGACCCAGTACTTC. Protein product: CASSPNTRGLGSGETQYF.

The chain carries TRBV7-2 and TRBJ2-3, with 9 nucleotides matching TRBD2. Germline V gives CDR1 SGHTA, CDR2 FQGNSA. The CDR3 consists of 15 residues. The ends lost 3 bases at V and 4 bases at J; junction bases unmatched: 5. The CDR3 nucleotides read TGTGCCAGCAGCTTTAGATTAGCGGGGGCAGATACGCAGTATTTT. Translated, it gives CASSFRLAGADTQYF.

J is TRBJ2-5 and V is TRBV11-2; 8 bases line up with TRBD2. J was trimmed by 2 bases and V by 1 base; bases with no gene match: 3. This CDR3 has 15 amino acids. CDR1 SGHAT and CDR2 FQNNGV come from the germline V gene. Here the CDR3 reads CASSLGLAPQETQYF. CDR3 in DNA: TGTGCCAGCAGCTTAGGACTAGCGCCACAAGAGACCCAGTACTTC.

The V call is TRBV5-1, the J call TRBJ2-2; D is uncertain. The CDR3 runs to 13 residues. The V and J ends lost 0 bases and 11 bases respectively, with 11 bases between them. Germline CDR1 is SGHRS and CDR2 is YFSETQ. This chain's CDR3 is CASSLAGFRELFF. CDR3 coding DNA: TGCGCCAGCAGCTTGGCCGGGTTCCGCGAGCTGTTTTTT.

This chain uses TRBV28 with TRBJ2-5, with 7 bases identical to TRBD2. Germline V lookup: CDR1 MDHEN, CDR2 SYDVKM. Trimming cost V 1 base and J 1 base; bases outside gene matches: 6. The CDR3 length is 16 residues. CDR3 DNA sequence: TGTGCCAGCAGTTTATTCGTTAGCGGGCTCCAAGAGACCCAGTACTTC. Translated, it gives CASSLFVSGLQETQYF.

This sequence joins TRBV28 and TRBJ1-1; D unresolved. The CDR3 runs 12 residues. Trimming shortened V by 9 bases and J by 1 base, and 9 bases separated the two germline ends. CDR1 is MDHEN, CDR2 SYDVKM, per germline. The chain's CDR3 is CASREENTEAFF. Here the CDR3 DNA reads TGTGCCAGTAGGGAGGAGAACACTGAAGCTTTCTTT.

This chain connects TRBV10-3 to TRBJ1-3; D unresolved. V was pared by 3 bases and J by 4 bases, with 7 bases between. Germline assignment: CDR1 ENHRY and CDR2 SYGVKD. The CDR3 covers 13 residues. CDR3 nucleotides: TGTGCCATCAGTGACCTACAAGGAAACACCATATATTTT. Its translation is CAISDLQGNTIYF.

The chain links TRBV11-3 to TRBJ2-1; TRBD2 aligns across 11 bases. This CDR3 is 15 amino acids long. Germline CDR1 is SGHNT and CDR2 is YENEEA. V lost 5 bases and J lost 4; bases outside the gene matches: 4. DNA for the CDR3: TGTGCCAGCAGCCGGCTAGCGGGAGGTTACAATGAGCAGTTCTTC. Its translation is CASSRLAGGYNEQFF.

V is TRBV19 and J is TRBJ2-5; D gene uncertain. Trimming left V 5 bases short and J 5 bases short, with 12 bases between. Per germline, CDR1 LNHDA and CDR2 SQIVND (reference sequence). The CDR3 runs to 13 residues. CDR3: CASSLGNLETQYF. In nucleotides, the CDR3 is TGTGCCAGTAGTTTGGGCAATCTGGAGACCCAGTACTTC.

This rearrangement joins TRBV7-8 to TRBJ2-7, with 8 bases identical to TRBD1. Germline V gene lookup returns CDR1 SGHVS and CDR2 FQNEAQ. V gave up 5 bases and J gave up 3 bases; unmatched junction bases: 18. The CDR3 is made up of 18 amino acids. The CDR3 region is CASSPRTGTGSVRYEQYF. The DNA for the CDR3 is TGTGCCAGCAGCCCCCGCACCGGGACAGGAAGCGTCCGCTACGAGCAGTACTTC.

J is TRBJ1-6 and V is TRBV28; D ambiguous. The CDR3 is 14 amino acids. CDR1 is MDHEN and CDR2 is SYDVKM in the germline V gene. V lost 2 bases to trimming and J lost 5 bases, with 7 bases between them. CDR3 nucleotides: TGTGCCAGCAGTTTAGTAGAAGATAATTCACCCCTCCACTTT. This translates into CASSLVEDNSPLHF.

The rearrangement joins TRBV7-6 to TRBJ1-2; no reliable D call. This CDR3 has 11 amino acids. V was trimmed by 5 bases and J by 10 bases, leaving 11 bases between them. CDR1 is SGHVS, CDR2 FNYEAQ, per germline. CDR3 residues: CASSPGLTYTF. DNA of the CDR3: TGTGCCAGCAGCCCAGGACTGACCTACACCTTC. Full variable domain (missing parts from reference TRBV7-6 and TRBJ1-2): GAGVSQSPRYKVTKRGQDVALRCDPISGHVSLYWYRQALGQGPEFLTYFNYEAQQDKSGLPNDRFSAERPEGSISTLTIQRTEQRDSAMYRCASSPGLTYTFGSGTRLTVV.

About this clone: Germline is not matched at one junction end, which may reflect a read error. The V call is TRBV7-3, the J call TRBJ1-1; perhaps TRBD1 as D (6 bases). CDR3 length: 13 amino acids. CDR1 is SGHTA and CDR2 is FQGTGA in the germline V gene. CDR3 in DNA: TGTGCCAGCAGCCCAACAGGGAACGCTGAAGCTTTCTTT. This encodes CASSPTGNAEAFF.